These 10 T cell receptor beta chains share one sample of origin, sequenced in a study of blood T cells in healthy people across ages. Next came a second PCR, run for about 6 to 11 cycles, which used a sample-barcoded 5' primer along with a J-beta primer mix. TCRdb re-derived calls from the 5' RACE reads in MiXCR, one entry per CDR3 protein. The sample includes 1 million or so distinct CDR3 sequences, under 30% seen only once; the top ten take 0.65% to 0.75%. The data were also submitted as part of a second study, on T cells of mothers and their children.

The sample comprised blood. The receptors originated from a girl aged 2 to 9 in good health.

This chain connects TRBV3-1 to TRBJ2-5, with 8 nucleotides matching TRBD2. TRBJ2-7 matches the DNA end more closely, so the J call is doubtful. The CDR3 sequence is 16 residues long. Germline lookup yields CDR1 LGHDT and CDR2 YNNKEL (reference sequence). CDR3 DNA sequence: TGTGCCAGCAGCCAAGGGACTAGCTATAACTCCTACGAGCAGTACTTC. It yields the protein CASSQGTSYNSYEQYF.

This chain uses TRBV9 with TRBJ2-7, with no clear D. The CDR3 covers 15 residues. Trimming cost V 0 bases and J 3 bases, with 13 bases left between them. Per the germline V gene, CDR1 is SGDLS and CDR2 is YYNGEE. CDR3: CASSVVGSADYEQYF. The DNA of the CDR3 is TGTGCCAGCAGCGTAGTCGGGTCGGCGGACTACGAGCAGTACTTC.

This clonotype was recorded a few times. This rearrangement joins TRBV7-8 to TRBJ2-2, with D uncertain. The germline CDR1 and CDR2 sequences are SGHVS and FQNEAQ. The V end lost 1 base, the J end lost 3 bases, and 9 bases lay between the germline ends. The CDR3 covers 15 residues. CDR3 loop: CASSLGTHDTGELFF. The CDR3 DNA is TGTGCCAGCAGCTTAGGTACACACGACACCGGGGAGCTGTTTTTT.

There are a few counts of this clonotype. V gene TRBV7-2 combines with J gene TRBJ2-5, with TRBD2 identical over 10 bases. The CDR3 is made up of 14 amino acids. The junction had 5 bases not matched to a gene; V was cut back by 5 bases and J by 5 bases. Germline V gene lookup returns CDR1 SGHTA and CDR2 FQGNSA. The CDR3 coding sequence is TGTGCCAGCAGCCGGATGGGACTAGCGGAGACCCAGTACTTC. This sequence encodes CASSRMGLAETQYF.

This rearrangement joins TRBV7-2 to TRBJ2-4; D is perhaps TRBD2 (6 bases). V was clipped by 5 bases and J by 8 bases, with 16 bases between them. Per the germline V gene, CDR1 is SGHTA and CDR2 is FQGNSA. The length of the CDR3 is 14 residues. This CDR3 reads CASSQGRGTDIQYF. CDR3 nucleotides: TGTGCCAGCAGCCAGGGACGGGGGACTGACATTCAGTACTTC.

The gene calls are TRBV11-1 and TRBJ2-5; tentative D call: TRBD2 (6 bases). Germline V CDR1 and CDR2: SGHAT, FQDESV (reference sequence). CDR3 length: 16 amino acids. V shed 5 bases and J shed 5 bases, with 21 bases lying between them. The CDR3 spells CASSPKRDSTRETQYF. Written as DNA, the CDR3 is TGTGCCAGCAGCCCAAAACGGGACTCGACGAGGGAGACCCAGTACTTC.

This clonotype has more than one count but fewer than ten. At one boundary the junction diverges from the germline segment, which might be a read error. The chain combines TRBV9 with TRBJ2-5; 10 nucleotides match TRBD2. Germline V gene sequence: CDR1 SGDLS, CDR2 YYNGEE. The CDR3 loop spans 14 amino acids. CDR3 bases: TGTGCCAGCAGTGTAGCGGGAGGTCAAGAGACCCAGTACTTC. Protein sequence: CASSVAGGQETQYF.

J is TRBJ2-1 and V is TRBV20-1; D not certain. V lost 6 bases and J 4 bases, leaving 7 bases between the germline ends. The germline V gene encodes CDR1 DFQATT and CDR2 SNEGSKA (reference sequence). The CDR3 extends over 11 amino acids. The CDR3 sequence: CSAPLYNEQFF. The CDR3 DNA sequence: TGCAGTGCCCCATTATACAATGAGCAGTTCTTC.

This clonotype occurred a few times. The chain couples TRBV28 to TRBJ2-2; tentatively, D is TRBD1 or TRBD2 (5 bases each). Germline V gene data show CDR1 as MDHEN and CDR2 as SYDVKM. The V end lost 7 bases, the J end lost 3 bases, and 24 bases lay between the germline ends. This CDR3 is 18 amino acids long. CDR3 sequence reads: CASIRDPPGYLDTGELFF. CDR3 sequence (DNA): TGTGCCAGCATCCGGGACCCGCCGGGGTACCTGGACACCGGGGAGCTGTTTTTT.

The rearrangement uses TRBV7-9 and TRBJ2-5, with TRBD1 matching over 9 bases. This CDR3 is 14 amino acids long. Germline CDR1 reads SEHNR; CDR2 reads FQNEAQ (reference sequence). V trimming: 2 bases; J trimming: 4 bases; junction bases outside the gene matches: 2. CDR3 region: CASSLTDRGETQYF. CDR3 coding DNA: TGTGCCAGCAGCTTAACGGACAGGGGAGAGACCCAGTACTTC.